This TCR beta chain was profiled in a study of human thymus T cells. Profiled with immunoSEQ multiplex PCR; TCRdb holds only in-frame clones, not every one. The sample holds 60,000 to 75,000 clones; 90% to 95% are singletons and the top ten take under 0.04%. The thymus was resected at corrective cardiac surgery. The TCR comes from a girl in the first two years of life with a congenital heart defect but otherwise immunologically healthy. Sample: thymus tissue.

The CDR3: CASSQVRKTGELFF. Here the CDR3 DNA reads TGTGCCAGCAGCCAAGTAAGGAAAACCGGGGAGCTGTTTTTT. The rearrangement uses TRBV14 and TRBJ2-2; D unclear. Trimming took 1 base from V and 5 from J, leaving 8 bases between them. Germline CDR1 SGHDN, CDR2 FVKESK. The CDR3 spans 14 residues.